This T cell receptor beta chain was recorded in a study of blood T cells in healthy people across ages. Regarding the study as a whole: Among long-lived donors, naive CD4+ cells were more numerous and diversity higher than in aged donors. Donor CMV status was unknown, possibly confounding expanded clonotype changes. In older individuals, TCR beta diversity per million T cells was lower, falling roughly linearly with age.

Points on this clonotype: Its matching antigen is unknown.

Primers used in a second PCR of roughly 7 to 11 cycles were a sample-barcoded 5' primer and a J-beta primer mix. Each cDNA molecule was tagged by a template-switch adaptor that had 12 random nucleotides. TCRdb used MiXCR to reprocess the 5' RACE reads, holding one entry per CDR3 protein. The sample lists about 1.8 million distinct CDR3 sequences, roughly 50% seen once, with less than 2.5% in the top ten. Looked up from germline, CDR1 is SGHNT and CDR2 is YENEEA. Trimming left V 2 bases short and J 5 bases short, with 17 bases between. CDR3 length: 16 residues. This receptor was obtained from a woman in her forties in good health. The material sequenced was blood. The genes are TRBV11-3 and TRBJ2-3; no clear D. CDR3 DNA: TGTGCCAGCAGCTTATCTCTCGGGTCGCGCGTAGATACGCAGTATTTT. It yields the protein CASSLSLGSRVDTQYF.